A selection of T cell receptor beta chains follows, all from one sample in a study of shared clonotypes between healthy human individuals. Measured with immunoSEQ multiplex PCR; TCRdb has only the in-frame clones, and not every one. The data show approximately 840,000 clones, with 96% seen just once and over 0.2% held by the top ten. Sample: naive CD8+ T cells sorted from blood. These receptors were taken from a young man in good health. CDR3s leave out the opening cysteine and the closing phenylalanine or tryptophan. The order of the fields is V gene, D gene, CDR3 protein. D genes are given only for firm matches.

v_gene: TRBV4-1
d_gene: NA
CDR3aa: ASSQDNGAVEQY

v_gene: TRBV14
d_gene: TRBD2
CDR3aa: ASSQISGAYEQY

v_gene: TRBV9
d_gene: NA
CDR3aa: ASSVAASSYNEQF

v_gene: TRBV27
d_gene: NA
CDR3aa: ASSTRLASSYNEQF

v_gene: TRBV11-3
d_gene: NA
CDR3aa: ASSPRAGGNEQF

v_gene: TRBV29-1
d_gene: NA
CDR3aa: SVGGLLGAAYEQY

v_gene: TRBV6-5
d_gene: NA
CDR3aa: ASRNLGYGYT

v_gene: TRBV19
d_gene: NA
CDR3aa: ATGAGNEQY

v_gene: TRBV2
d_gene: NA
CDR3aa: ASMGNEQF

v_gene: TRBV27
d_gene: NA
CDR3aa: ASSLSPGDVHEQY

v_gene: TRBV5-4
d_gene: NA
CDR3aa: ASSLGRANTEAF

v_gene: TRBV19
d_gene: TRBD1
CDR3aa: ASSDYDRGSGYEQY

v_gene: TRBV27
d_gene: TRBD1
CDR3aa: ASSMTGSGTGELF

v_gene: TRBV13
d_gene: NA
CDR3aa: ASSLGSDYEQY

v_gene: TRBV5-5
d_gene: TRBD1
CDR3aa: ASSFDGTGWGELF

v_gene: TRBV7-9
d_gene: TRBD2
CDR3aa: ASSLPGGSGTGELF

v_gene: TRBV5-1
d_gene: NA
CDR3aa: ASSLAWSFYNEQF

v_gene: TRBV7-9
d_gene: NA
CDR3aa: ATRASSYEQY

v_gene: TRBV9
d_gene: TRBD2
CDR3aa: ASSPTGGSSHEQY

v_gene: TRBV5-1
d_gene: TRBD1
CDR3aa: ASSLTGDTEAF

v_gene: TRBV7-9
d_gene: NA
CDR3aa: ASSPPHGYT

v_gene: TRBV16
d_gene: TRBD2
CDR3aa: ASSQSSSGHSTDTQY

v_gene: TRBV10-3
d_gene: NA
CDR3aa: AISPGTPNSATEQY

v_gene: TRBV2
d_gene: TRBD1
CDR3aa: ASIRGQGYSNEQF

v_gene: TRBV21-1
d_gene: NA
CDR3aa: ASSPLTYEQY

v_gene: TRBV27
d_gene: TRBD1
CDR3aa: ASSLSTGGQYYEQY

v_gene: TRBV6-6
d_gene: TRBD2
CDR3aa: ASSETSAYEQY

v_gene: TRBV11-2
d_gene: NA
CDR3aa: ASSLDQTYEQY

v_gene: TRBV12-5
d_gene: TRBD2
CDR3aa: ASGPSSGKYDTGELF

v_gene: TRBV7-8
d_gene: TRBD2
CDR3aa: ASSLLGLAVITDTQY

v_gene: TRBV11-2
d_gene: NA
CDR3aa: ASSSDILYEQY

v_gene: TRBV29-1
d_gene: TRBD1
CDR3aa: SVRDRPYEQY

v_gene: TRBV27
d_gene: TRBD1
CDR3aa: ASSLGTGKSYEQY

v_gene: TRBV7-9
d_gene: NA
CDR3aa: ASSSSSRGYEQY

v_gene: TRBV5-1
d_gene: NA
CDR3aa: ASSLDVNSYNEQF

v_gene: TRBV28
d_gene: NA
CDR3aa: ASSFRGGRVSAQH

v_gene: TRBV7-6
d_gene: TRBD2
CDR3aa: ASSFTAGSGTSGVGNTGELF

v_gene: TRBV10-3
d_gene: NA
CDR3aa: AISERSPTTTDTQY

v_gene: TRBV5-3
d_gene: NA
CDR3aa: ARSSTSSQENTGELF

v_gene: TRBV7-9
d_gene: TRBD2
CDR3aa: ASSLGGAGVGNEQF

v_gene: TRBV2
d_gene: TRBD2
CDR3aa: ASSVASGSSYNEQF

v_gene: TRBV6-1
d_gene: NA
CDR3aa: ASSETQGPPTYEQY

v_gene: TRBV7-6
d_gene: NA
CDR3aa: ASTGVSSGTEAYNEQF

v_gene: TRBV7-9
d_gene: TRBD2
CDR3aa: ASSPRGTSGQSYNEQF

v_gene: TRBV15
d_gene: NA
CDR3aa: ATSRVPSASTDTQY

v_gene: TRBV7-9
d_gene: NA
CDR3aa: ASSLVLGMEETQY

v_gene: TRBV28
d_gene: NA
CDR3aa: ASRLRGTRRGTEAF

v_gene: TRBV28
d_gene: TRBD2
CDR3aa: ASSKREKIYEQY

v_gene: TRBV6-1
d_gene: NA
CDR3aa: ASRNRDGTTYEQY

v_gene: TRBV7-6
d_gene: TRBD1
CDR3aa: ASSSNPGQGSNQPQH